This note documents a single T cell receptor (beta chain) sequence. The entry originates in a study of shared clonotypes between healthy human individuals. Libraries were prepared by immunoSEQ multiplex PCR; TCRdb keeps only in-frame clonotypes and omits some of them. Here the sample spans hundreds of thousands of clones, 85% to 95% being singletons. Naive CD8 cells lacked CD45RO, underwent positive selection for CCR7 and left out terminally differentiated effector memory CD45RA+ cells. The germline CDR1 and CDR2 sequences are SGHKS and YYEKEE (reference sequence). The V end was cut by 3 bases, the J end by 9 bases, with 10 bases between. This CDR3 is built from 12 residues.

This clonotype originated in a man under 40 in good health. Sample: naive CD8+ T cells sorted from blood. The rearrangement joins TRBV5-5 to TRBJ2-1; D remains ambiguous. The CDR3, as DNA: TGTGCCAGCAGCTCCCAGCGAGGTGAGCAGTTCTTC. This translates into CASSSQRGEQFF.